The present T cell receptor beta chain was sequenced within a study of shared clonotypes between healthy human individuals. Study-wide context: Donor composition was a couple of women and three men, aged 18 to 49. Overall study findings and caveats: Roughly 5.3% of naive CD4 clonotypes were common to several donors.

The CDR3 has 12 residues. CDR1 and CDR2 from the germline V gene are GTSNPN and SVGIG (reference sequence). V was trimmed by 2 bases and J by 8 bases, leaving 9 bases between them. Remarks on this clone: Its specificity is unknown.

Per the authors' pipeline: ImmunoSEQ junction-only sequences lacked quality scores, so their filtering differed. Repertoires were generated with immunoSEQ multiplex PCR, while TCRdb's copy carries only in-frame clones and drops some. V and J calls and clone size come straight from that table; D and trimming were deduced from the DNA. The data hold more than 2,000,000 clones, with more than 80% observed a single time. The sequence was collected from a man between 18 and 35 years old in good health. Sequences were obtained from naive CD4+ T cells sorted from blood. Subset noted: CD45RA+ positively selected. The rearrangement links TRBV30 to TRBJ1-4; a possible D gene is TRBD1 (5 bases). The CDR3 nucleotides are TGTGCCTGGAGTAACGCAGGGGAAAAACTGTTTTTT. Protein: CAWSNAGEKLFF.